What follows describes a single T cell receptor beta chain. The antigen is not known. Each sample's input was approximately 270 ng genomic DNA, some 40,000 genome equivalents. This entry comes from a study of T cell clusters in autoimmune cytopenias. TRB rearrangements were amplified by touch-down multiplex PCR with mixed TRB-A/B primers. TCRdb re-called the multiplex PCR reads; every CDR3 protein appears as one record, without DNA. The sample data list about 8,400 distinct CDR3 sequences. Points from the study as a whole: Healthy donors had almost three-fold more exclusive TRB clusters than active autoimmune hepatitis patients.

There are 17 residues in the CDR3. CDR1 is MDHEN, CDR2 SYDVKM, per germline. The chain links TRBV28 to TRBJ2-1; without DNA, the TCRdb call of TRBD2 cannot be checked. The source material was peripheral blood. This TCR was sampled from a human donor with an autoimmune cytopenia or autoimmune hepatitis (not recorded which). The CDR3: CAGSEGPPGQRVDEQFF.